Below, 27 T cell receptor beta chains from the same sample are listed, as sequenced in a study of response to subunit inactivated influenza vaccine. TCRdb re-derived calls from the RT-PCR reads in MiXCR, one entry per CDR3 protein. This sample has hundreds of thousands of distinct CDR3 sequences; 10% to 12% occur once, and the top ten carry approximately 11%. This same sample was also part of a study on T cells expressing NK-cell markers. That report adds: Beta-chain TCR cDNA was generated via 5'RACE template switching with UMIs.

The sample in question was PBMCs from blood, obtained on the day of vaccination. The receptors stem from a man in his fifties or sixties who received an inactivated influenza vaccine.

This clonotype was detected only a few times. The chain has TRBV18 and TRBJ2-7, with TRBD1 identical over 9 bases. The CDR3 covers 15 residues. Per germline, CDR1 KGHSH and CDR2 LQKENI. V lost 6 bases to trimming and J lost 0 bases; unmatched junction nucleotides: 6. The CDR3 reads CASSGTGPSSYEQYF. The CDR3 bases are TGTGCCAGCTCTGGGACAGGGCCTAGCTCCTACGAGCAGTACTTC. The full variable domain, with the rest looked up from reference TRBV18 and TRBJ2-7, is NAGVMQNPRHLVRRRGQEARLRCSPMKGHSHVYWYRQLPEEGLKFMVYLQKENIIDESGMPKERFSAEFPKEGPSILRIQQVVRGDSAAYFCASSGTGPSSYEQYFGPGTRLTVT.

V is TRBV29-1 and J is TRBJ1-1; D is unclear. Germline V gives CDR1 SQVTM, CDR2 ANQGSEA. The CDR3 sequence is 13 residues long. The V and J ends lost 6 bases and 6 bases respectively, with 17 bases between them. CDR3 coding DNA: TGCAGCGTAAGAAGGGATATCGGCGCTGAAGCTTTCTTT. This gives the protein CSVRRDIGAEAFF.

The CDR3 here is CASSLVVGAYEQYF. CDR3 nucleotides: TGTGCCAGCAGCTTAGTGGTAGGGGCGTACGAGCAGTACTTC. The J gene is TRBJ2-7, the V gene TRBV7-2, with D possibly matching TRBD1 (5 bases). The V end lost 1 base, the J end lost 4 bases, and 11 bases lay between the germline ends. The germline gives CDR1 SGHTA, CDR2 FQGNSA. The CDR3 loop spans 14 amino acids.

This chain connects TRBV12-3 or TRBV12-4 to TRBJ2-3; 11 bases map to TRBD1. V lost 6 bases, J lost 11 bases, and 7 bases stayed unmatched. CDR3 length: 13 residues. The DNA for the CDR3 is TGTGCCAGCAGATCGAGGACAGGGGGCGTGCAGTATTTT. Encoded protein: CASRSRTGGVQYF.

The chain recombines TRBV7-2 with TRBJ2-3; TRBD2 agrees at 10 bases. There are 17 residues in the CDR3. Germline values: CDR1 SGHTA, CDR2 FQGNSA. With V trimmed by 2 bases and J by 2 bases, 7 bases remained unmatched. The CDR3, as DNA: TGTGCCAGCAGCTTAACTGACCTAGCGGGAGACACAGATACGCAGTATTTT. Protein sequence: CASSLTDLAGDTDTQYF.

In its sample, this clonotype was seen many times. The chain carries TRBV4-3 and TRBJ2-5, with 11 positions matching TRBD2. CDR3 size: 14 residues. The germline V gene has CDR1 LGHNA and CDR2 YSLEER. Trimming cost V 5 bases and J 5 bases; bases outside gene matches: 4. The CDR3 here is CASSSLAGGETQYF. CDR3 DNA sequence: TGCGCCAGCAGCTCGTTAGCGGGAGGGGAGACCCAGTACTTC.

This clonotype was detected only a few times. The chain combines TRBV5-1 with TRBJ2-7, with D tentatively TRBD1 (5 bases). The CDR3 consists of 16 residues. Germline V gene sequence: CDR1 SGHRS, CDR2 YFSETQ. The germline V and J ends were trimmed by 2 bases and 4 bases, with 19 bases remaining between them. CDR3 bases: TGCGCCAGCAGCTTTCGGAGTCCGAGACAGCCTTACGAGCAGTACTTC. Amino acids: CASSFRSPRQPYEQYF.

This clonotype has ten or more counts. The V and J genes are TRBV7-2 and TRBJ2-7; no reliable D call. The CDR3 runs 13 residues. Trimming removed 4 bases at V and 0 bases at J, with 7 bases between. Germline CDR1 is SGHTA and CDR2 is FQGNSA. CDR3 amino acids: CASSYPISYEQYF. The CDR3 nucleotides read TGTGCCAGCAGCTACCCTATCTCCTACGAGCAGTACTTC.

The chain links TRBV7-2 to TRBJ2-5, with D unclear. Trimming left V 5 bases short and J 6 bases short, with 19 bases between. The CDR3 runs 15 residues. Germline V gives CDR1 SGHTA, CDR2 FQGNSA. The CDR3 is CASSTADWAEKTQYF. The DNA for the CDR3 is TGTGCCAGCAGCACGGCAGACTGGGCGGAGAAGACCCAGTACTTC.

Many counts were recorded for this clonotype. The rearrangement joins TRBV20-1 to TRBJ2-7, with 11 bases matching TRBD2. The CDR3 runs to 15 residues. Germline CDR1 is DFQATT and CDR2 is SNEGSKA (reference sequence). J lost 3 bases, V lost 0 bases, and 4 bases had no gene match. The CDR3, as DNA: TGCAGTGCTAGAGATAGCGGGAGGGTTGGCTACGAGCAGTACTTC. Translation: CSARDSGRVGYEQYF.

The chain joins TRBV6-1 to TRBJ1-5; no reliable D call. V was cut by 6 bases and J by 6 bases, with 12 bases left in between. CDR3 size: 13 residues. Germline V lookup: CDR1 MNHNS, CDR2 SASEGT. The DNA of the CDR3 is TGTGCCAGCAGCCGGACCATTCGTCAGCCCCAGCATTTT. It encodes CASSRTIRQPQHF.

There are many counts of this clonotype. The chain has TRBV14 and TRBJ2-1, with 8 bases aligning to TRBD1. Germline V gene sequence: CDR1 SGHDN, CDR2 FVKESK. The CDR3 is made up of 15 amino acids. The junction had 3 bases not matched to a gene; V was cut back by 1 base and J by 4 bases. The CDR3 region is CASSQGQGWYNEQFF. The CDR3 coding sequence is TGTGCCAGCAGCCAAGGACAGGGGTGGTACAATGAGCAGTTCTTC. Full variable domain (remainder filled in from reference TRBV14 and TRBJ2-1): EAGVTQFPSHSVIEKGQTVTLRCDPISGHDNLYWYRRVMGKEIKFLLHFVKESKQDESGMPNNRFLAERTGGTYSTLKVQPAELEDSGVYFCASSQGQGWYNEQFFGPGTRLTVL.

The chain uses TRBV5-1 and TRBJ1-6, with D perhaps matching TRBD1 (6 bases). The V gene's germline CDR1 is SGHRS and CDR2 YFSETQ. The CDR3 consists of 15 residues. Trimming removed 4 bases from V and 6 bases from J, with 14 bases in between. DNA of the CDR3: TGCGCCAGCAGCGCCCGGGACATGACTAATTCACCCCTCCACTTT. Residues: CASSARDMTNSPLHF.

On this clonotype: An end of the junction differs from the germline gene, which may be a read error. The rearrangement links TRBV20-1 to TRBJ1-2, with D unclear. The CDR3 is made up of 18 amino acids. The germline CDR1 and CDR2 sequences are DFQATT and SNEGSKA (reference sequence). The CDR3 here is CSSRVPLGNSHSNYGYTF. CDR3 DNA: TGCAGTTCTAGAGTCCCGCTAGGGAATTCGCATTCTAACTATGGCTACACCTTC.

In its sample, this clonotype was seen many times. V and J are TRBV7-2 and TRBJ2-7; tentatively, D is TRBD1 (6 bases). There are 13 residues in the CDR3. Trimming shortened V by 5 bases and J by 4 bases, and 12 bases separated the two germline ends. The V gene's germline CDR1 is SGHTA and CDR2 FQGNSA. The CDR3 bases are TGTGCCAGCAGCCCACGAGGGGGTTACGAGCAGTACTTC. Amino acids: CASSPRGGYEQYF.

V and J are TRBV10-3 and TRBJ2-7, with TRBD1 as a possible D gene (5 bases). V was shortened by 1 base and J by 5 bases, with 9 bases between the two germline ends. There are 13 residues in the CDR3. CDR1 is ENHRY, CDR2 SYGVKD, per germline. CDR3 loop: CAISEWVGHEQYF. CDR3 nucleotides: TGTGCCATCAGTGAGTGGGTGGGGCACGAGCAGTACTTC.

The CDR3 bases are TGTGCCAGCAGTAGGACTAGCGGGGTAGTAGATACGCAGTATTTT. It specifies CASSRTSGVVDTQYF. This chain joins TRBV6-1 and TRBJ2-3, with 12 bases lining up with TRBD2. The germline V gene has CDR1 MNHNS and CDR2 SASEGT. V lost 5 bases to trimming and J lost 5 bases; unmatched junction nucleotides: 5. The CDR3 is 15 amino acids.

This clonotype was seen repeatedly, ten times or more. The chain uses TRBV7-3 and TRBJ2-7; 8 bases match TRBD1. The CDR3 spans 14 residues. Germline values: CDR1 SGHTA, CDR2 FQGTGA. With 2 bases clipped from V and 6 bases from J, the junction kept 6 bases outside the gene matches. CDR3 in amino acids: CASSLGQGAGEQYF. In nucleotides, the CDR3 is TGTGCCAGCAGCTTAGGCCAGGGGGCAGGCGAGCAGTACTTC.

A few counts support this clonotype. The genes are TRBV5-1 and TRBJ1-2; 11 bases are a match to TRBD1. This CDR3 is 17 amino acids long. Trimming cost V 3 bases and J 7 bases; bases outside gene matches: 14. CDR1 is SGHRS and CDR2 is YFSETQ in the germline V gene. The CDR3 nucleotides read TGCGCCAGCAGCTCCTTATTCCTTGGACAGGGGGCGGTTGGCTACACCTTC. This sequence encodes CASSSLFLGQGAVGYTF. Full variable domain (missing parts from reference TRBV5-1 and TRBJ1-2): KAGVTQTPRYLIKTRGQQVTLSCSPISGHRSVSWYQQTPGQGLQFLFEYFSETQRNKGNFPGRFSGRQFSNSRSEMNVSTLELGDSALYLCASSSLFLGQGAVGYTFGSGTRLTVV.

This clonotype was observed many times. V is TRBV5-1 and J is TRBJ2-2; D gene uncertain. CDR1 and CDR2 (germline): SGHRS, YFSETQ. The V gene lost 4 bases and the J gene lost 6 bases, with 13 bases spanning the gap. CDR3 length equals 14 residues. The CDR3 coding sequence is TGCGCCAGCAGCCCAGGAAGCCTGGCCGGGGAGCTGTTTTTT. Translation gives CASSPGSLAGELFF.

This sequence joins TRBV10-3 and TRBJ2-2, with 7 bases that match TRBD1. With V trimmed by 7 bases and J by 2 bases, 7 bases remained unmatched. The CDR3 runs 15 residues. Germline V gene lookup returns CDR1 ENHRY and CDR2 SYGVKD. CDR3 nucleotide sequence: TGTGCCATCACCAAAACAGGGGCCAACACCGGGGAGCTGTTTTTT. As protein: CAITKTGANTGELFF.

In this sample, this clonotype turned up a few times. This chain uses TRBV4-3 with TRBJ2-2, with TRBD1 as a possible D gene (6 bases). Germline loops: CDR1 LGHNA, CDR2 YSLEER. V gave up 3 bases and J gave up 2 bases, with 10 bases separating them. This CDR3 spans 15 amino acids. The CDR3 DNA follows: TGCGCCAGCAGCCATGAGGGGGAAAACACCGGGGAGCTGTTTTTT. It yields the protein CASSHEGENTGELFF.

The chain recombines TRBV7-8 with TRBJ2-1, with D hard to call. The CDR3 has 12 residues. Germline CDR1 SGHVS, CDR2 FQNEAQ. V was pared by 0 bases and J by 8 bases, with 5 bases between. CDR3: CASSLAQDEQFF. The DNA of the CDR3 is TGTGCCAGCAGCTTAGCGCAAGATGAGCAGTTCTTC. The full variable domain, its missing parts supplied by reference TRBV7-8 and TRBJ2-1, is GAGVSQSPRYKVAKRGQDVALRCDPISGHVSLFWYQQALGQGPEFLTYFQNEAQLDKSGLPSDRFFAERPEGSVSTLKIQRTQQEDSAVYLCASSLAQDEQFFGPGTRLTVL.

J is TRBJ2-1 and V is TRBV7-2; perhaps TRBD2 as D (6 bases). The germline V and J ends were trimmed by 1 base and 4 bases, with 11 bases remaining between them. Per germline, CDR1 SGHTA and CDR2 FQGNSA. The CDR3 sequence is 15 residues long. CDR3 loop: CASSLVGGMYNEQFF. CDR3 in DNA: TGTGCCAGCAGCTTAGTGGGCGGGATGTACAATGAGCAGTTCTTC.

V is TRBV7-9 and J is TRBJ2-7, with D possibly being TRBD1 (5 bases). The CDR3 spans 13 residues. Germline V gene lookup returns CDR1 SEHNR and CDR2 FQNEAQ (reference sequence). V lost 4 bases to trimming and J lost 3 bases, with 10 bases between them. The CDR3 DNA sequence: TGTGCCAGCAGCTCTGACAGCGTCTACGAGCAGTACTTC. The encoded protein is CASSSDSVYEQYF.

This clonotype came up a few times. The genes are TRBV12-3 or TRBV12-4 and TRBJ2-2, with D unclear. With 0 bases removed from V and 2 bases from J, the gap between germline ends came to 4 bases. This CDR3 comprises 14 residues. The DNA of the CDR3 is TGTGCCAGCAGTTTAGCCACCAACACCGGGGAGCTGTTTTTT. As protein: CASSLATNTGELFF.

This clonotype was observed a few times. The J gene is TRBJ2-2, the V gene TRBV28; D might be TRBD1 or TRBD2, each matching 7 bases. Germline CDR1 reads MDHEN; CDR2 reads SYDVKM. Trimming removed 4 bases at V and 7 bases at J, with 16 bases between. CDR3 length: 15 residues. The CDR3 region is CASSSFTGEGGELFF. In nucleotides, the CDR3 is TGTGCCAGCAGTTCCTTTACAGGGGAGGGCGGGGAGCTGTTTTTT.